What follows is one TCR beta chain and its context. Per the original methods: Scientists estimated how many nucleated cells there were by amplifying reference gene primers. Generated by immunoSEQ multiplex PCR, the TCRdb table keeps only in-frame clones and is missing some. The V and J calls and clone size come from that table; D and trimming were worked out from the DNA. Of roughly 67,000 clones in the sample, roughly 80% were seen once. The V gene end was trimmed by 2 bases and the J gene end by 1 base; junction bases not matched to a gene: 3. Germline CDR1 SGDLS, CDR2 YYNGEE. CDR3 length equals 16 residues. The data belong to a study of blood T cell repertoires in COVID-19. As for the study in general: The study drew acute and convalescent COVID-19 samples from the United States, Italy and Spain.

The sequenced material came from peripheral blood. The genes are TRBV9 and TRBJ2-2; TRBD2 aligns across 9 bases. The sequence derives from an older woman with acute or convalescent COVID-19. CDR3 region: CASSVHSGGNTGELFF. CDR3 nucleotides: TGTGCCAGCAGCGTCCATAGCGGGGGGAACACCGGGGAGCTGTTTTTT.